This T cell receptor (beta chain) was retrieved from a study of OX40 agonist ivuxolimab in advanced cancers. Overall study context: Patients received the agonistic anti-OX40 (CD134) antibody ivuxolimab. Earlier treatment with anti-PD-1, anti-PD-L1 or anti-CTLA-4 was permitted, and about 40% had received some. All patients had ivuxolimab intravenously every 2 weeks at 0.01 to 10 mg/kg.

TCRdb keeps only in-frame clones here, not all; method: immunoSEQ multiplex PCR. Of tens of thousands of clones detected, approximately 80% appear once; the ten largest clones hold under 1.5%. Germline-derived CDR1 and CDR2 are SGHAT and FQNNGV. The CDR3 sequence is 14 residues long. V was clipped by 6 bases and J by 3 bases; unmatched bases: 5. Autoimmune disease history or systemic immunosuppression barred patients. The specimen was CD4+ or CD8+ T cells sorted from blood, collected in a trial of the OX40 agonist ivuxolimab. This clonotype originated in an adult with an advanced solid tumor such as melanoma, head and neck, liver or kidney cancer. The V gene is TRBV11-2, the J gene TRBJ2-7; TRBD1 matches 10 bases. The CDR3 DNA sequence: TGTGCCAGCAGGACCGGGACAGGGGTCTACGAGCAGTACTTC. It specifies CASRTGTGVYEQYF.